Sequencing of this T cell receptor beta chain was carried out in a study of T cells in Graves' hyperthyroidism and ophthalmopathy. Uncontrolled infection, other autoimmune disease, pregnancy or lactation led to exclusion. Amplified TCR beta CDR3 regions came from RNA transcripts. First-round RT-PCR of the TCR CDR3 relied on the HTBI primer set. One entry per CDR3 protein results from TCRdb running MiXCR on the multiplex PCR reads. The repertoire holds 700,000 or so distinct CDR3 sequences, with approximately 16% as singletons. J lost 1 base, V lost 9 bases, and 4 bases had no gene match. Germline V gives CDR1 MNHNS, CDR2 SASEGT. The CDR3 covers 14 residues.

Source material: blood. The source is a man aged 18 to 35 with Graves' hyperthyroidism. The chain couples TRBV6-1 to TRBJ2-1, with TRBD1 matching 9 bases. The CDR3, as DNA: TGTGCCAGTGGACAGGGGCGATCCTACAATGAGCAGTTCTTC. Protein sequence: CASGQGRSYNEQFF.